These 5 T cell receptor beta chains originate from one sample sequenced in a study of early T cells in non-severe SARS-CoV-2 infection. Each CDR3 protein is one row after TCRdb ran MiXCR on the 5' RACE reads. Altogether 55,000 to 75,000 distinct CDR3 sequences are present, less than 9.5% being singletons, with the ten largest covering about 3.2%. Specimen: whole blood. The receptor set was obtained from an adult who was a healthcare worker with PCR-confirmed SARS-CoV-2 infection or an uninfected control (not recorded which).

This clonotype was seen many times. The V and J genes are TRBV20-1 and TRBJ2-7; 11 bases are shared with TRBD2. Germline V gene sequence: CDR1 DFQATT, CDR2 SNEGSKA (reference sequence). Trimming cost V 0 bases and J 4 bases; bases outside gene matches: 5. The CDR3 contains 15 residues. CDR3 loop: CSAREATSGSYEQYF. The DNA of the CDR3 is TGCAGTGCTAGAGAGGCCACTAGCGGGAGTTACGAGCAGTACTTC.

This chain connects TRBV20-1 to TRBJ2-3; the D gene could be TRBD1 or TRBD2 (5 bases each). This CDR3 is built from 16 residues. Deletions cut 3 bases from V and 2 bases from J, with 18 bases between. Germline V gene data show CDR1 as DFQATT and CDR2 as SNEGSKA (reference sequence). The CDR3 sequence: CSARPLGGGFTDTQYF. Here the CDR3 DNA reads TGCAGTGCTAGGCCCTTGGGTGGGGGATTCACAGATACGCAGTATTTT.

This clonotype was recorded once. This chain links TRBV19 with TRBJ2-7, with D possibly TRBD2 on 5 matching bases. The V gene's germline CDR1 is LNHDA and CDR2 SQIVND (reference sequence). There are 13 residues in the CDR3. The V and J ends lost 3 bases and 5 bases respectively, with 11 bases between them. The CDR3 sequence: CASSIHRENEQYF. CDR3 sequence (DNA): TGTGCCAGTAGTATTCACCGGGAAAACGAGCAGTACTTC.

Only a few counts were recorded for this clonotype. The J gene is TRBJ2-1, the V gene TRBV2; no clear D. CDR3 size: 11 residues. Germline-derived CDR1 and CDR2 are SNHLY and FYNNEI. The V and J ends lost 3 bases and 4 bases respectively, with 1 base between them. The CDR3 here is CASSDYNEQFF. The CDR3 nucleotides read TGTGCCAGCAGTGATTACAATGAGCAGTTCTTC.

In its sample, this clonotype was seen many times. The chain has TRBV20-1 and TRBJ2-1, with 13 bases fitting TRBD2. The CDR3 loop spans 18 amino acids. The V and J ends lost 3 bases and 7 bases, in that order; junction bases with no gene match: 15. From germline, CDR1 is DFQATT and CDR2 SNEGSKA (reference sequence). The CDR3 here is CSASPTFTSGRAGNEQFF. The CDR3 DNA sequence: TGCAGTGCTAGTCCTACGTTCACTAGCGGGAGGGCCGGAAATGAGCAGTTCTTC.